These T cell receptor beta chains were read from a single sample in a study of blood T cell repertoires in COVID-19. Profiled with immunoSEQ multiplex PCR; TCRdb holds only in-frame clones, not every one. The sample lists 45,000 to 65,000 clones, 80% to 90% occurring once. Sequences were obtained from peripheral blood. These receptors were taken from a man aged 55 to 70 with active COVID-19. The CDR3 runs from the conserved cysteine through the conserved F or W. Only part of the rows carry a size: once, few, many, or a class if the clone is expanded.

15	TRBJ2-7	TRBV6-2/TRBV6-3	.	CASSYHQGPSYEQYF
15	TRBJ2-2	TRBV10-3	.	CAISELGSHTGELFF
14	TRBJ2-7	TRBV11-3	few	CASSLSGGSYEQYF
14	TRBJ1-2	TRBV5-1	.	CASSLAGGPGGYTF
16	TRBJ2-2	TRBV11-3	.	CASSLEGRSNTGELFF
13	TRBJ2-2	TRBV27	few	CASSLIDRGELFF
14	TRBJ1-6	TRBV2	.	CASSNRGDNSPLHF
19	TRBJ2-4	TRBV5-1	.	CASSYNPGLAGEDKNIQYF
11	TRBJ1-2	TRBV24-1	.	CATSDPYGYTF
15	TRBJ1-3	TRBV6-2/TRBV6-3	.	CASSYFDRGIDTIYF
17	TRBJ2-6	TRBV2	.	CASSGRDSGLGANVLTF
15	TRBJ2-2	TRBV3-1/TRBV3-2	.	CASSPPAGVTGELFF
15	TRBJ2-5	TRBV4-2	.	CASSQDSTSLETQYF
12	TRBJ2-3	TRBV12-3/TRBV12-4	.	CASSPGTSGDSF
17	TRBJ2-2	TRBV28	.	CASSPLIGQGINGELFF
12	TRBJ2-3	TRBV7-2	once	CASSSLVDTQYF
18	TRBJ2-7	TRBV28	.	CASTSPRGAGGRTYEQYF
17	TRBJ1-1	TRBV5-1	.	CASSWSGGETGESSAFF
17	TRBJ1-6	TRBV28	.	CASTGRLGRSYNSPLHF
16	TRBJ2-1	TRBV14	.	CASSQGLAGLKDEQFF
15	TRBJ1-5	TRBV28	.	CASSLLGTGNQPQHF
14	TRBJ1-1	TRBV10-3	.	CAISKTGMDTEAFF
15	TRBJ2-3	TRBV29-1	.	CSVDGTSGVTDTQYF